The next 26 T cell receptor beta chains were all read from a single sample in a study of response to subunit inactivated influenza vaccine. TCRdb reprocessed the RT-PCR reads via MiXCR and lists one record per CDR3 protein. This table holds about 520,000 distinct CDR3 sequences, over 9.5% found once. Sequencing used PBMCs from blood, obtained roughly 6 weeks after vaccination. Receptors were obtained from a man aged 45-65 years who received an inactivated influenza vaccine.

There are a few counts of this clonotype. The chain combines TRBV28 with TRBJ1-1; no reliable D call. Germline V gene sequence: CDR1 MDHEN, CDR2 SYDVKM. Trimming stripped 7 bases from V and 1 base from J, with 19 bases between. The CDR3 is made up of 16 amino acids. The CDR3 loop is CASTLAGGTWNTEAFF. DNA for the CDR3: TGTGCCAGCACCTTAGCGGGAGGTACATGGAACACTGAAGCTTTCTTT.

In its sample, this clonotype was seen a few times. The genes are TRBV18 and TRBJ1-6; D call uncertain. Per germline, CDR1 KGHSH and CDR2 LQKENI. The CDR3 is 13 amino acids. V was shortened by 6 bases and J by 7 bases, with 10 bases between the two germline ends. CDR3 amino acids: CASSTDGNSPLHF. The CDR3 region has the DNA TGTGCCAGCTCCACGGACGGGAATTCACCCCTCCACTTT.

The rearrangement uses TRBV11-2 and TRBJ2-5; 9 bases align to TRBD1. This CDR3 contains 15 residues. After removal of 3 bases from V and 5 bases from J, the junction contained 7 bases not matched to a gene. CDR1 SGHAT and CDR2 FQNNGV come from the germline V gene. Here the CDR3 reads CASSLSGQGLETQYF. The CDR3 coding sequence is TGTGCCAGCAGCTTGTCGGGACAGGGTTTGGAGACCCAGTACTTC.

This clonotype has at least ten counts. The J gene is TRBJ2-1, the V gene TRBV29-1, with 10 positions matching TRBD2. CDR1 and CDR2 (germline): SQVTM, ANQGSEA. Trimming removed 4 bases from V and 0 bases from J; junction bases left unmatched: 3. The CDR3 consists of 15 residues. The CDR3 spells CSVGPSGSSYNEQFF. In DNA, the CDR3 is TGCAGCGTTGGGCCTAGCGGGAGCTCCTACAATGAGCAGTTCTTC.

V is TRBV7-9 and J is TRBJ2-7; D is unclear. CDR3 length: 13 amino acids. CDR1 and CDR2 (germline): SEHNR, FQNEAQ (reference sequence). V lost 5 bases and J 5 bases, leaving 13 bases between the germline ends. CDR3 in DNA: TGTGCCAGCAGCCCAATCCTTATTCACGAGCAGTACTTC. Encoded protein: CASSPILIHEQYF. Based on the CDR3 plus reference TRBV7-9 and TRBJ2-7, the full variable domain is DTGVSQNPRHKITKRGQNVTFRCDPISEHNRLYWYRQTLGQGPEFLTYFQNEAQLEKSRLLSDRFSAERPKGSFSTLEIQRTEQGDSAMYLCASSPILIHEQYFGPGTRLTVT.

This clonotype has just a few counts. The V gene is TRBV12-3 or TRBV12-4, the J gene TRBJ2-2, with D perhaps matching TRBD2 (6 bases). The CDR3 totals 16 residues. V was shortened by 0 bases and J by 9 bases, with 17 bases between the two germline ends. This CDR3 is CASSLAVTSRSRELFF. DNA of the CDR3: TGTGCCAGCAGTTTAGCGGTGACTAGTCGGTCCAGGGAGCTGTTTTTT.

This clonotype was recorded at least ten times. CDR3 residues: CATSIPTSGRKDEQFF. CDR3 DNA: TGTGCCACCAGCATCCCTACTAGCGGGAGGAAGGATGAGCAGTTCTTC. This chain links TRBV15 with TRBJ2-1; 12 nucleotides line up with TRBD2. The V and J ends lost 4 bases and 8 bases, in that order; junction bases with no gene match: 9. CDR1 and CDR2 (germline): LNHNV, YYDKDF (reference sequence). This CDR3 comprises 16 residues.

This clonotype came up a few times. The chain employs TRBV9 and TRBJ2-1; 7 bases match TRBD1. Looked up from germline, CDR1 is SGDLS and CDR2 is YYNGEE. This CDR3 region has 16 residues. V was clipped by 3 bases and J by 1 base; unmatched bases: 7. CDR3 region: CASSGPRQGSYNEQFF. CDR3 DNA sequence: TGTGCCAGCAGCGGACCTAGACAGGGATCCTACAATGAGCAGTTCTTC.

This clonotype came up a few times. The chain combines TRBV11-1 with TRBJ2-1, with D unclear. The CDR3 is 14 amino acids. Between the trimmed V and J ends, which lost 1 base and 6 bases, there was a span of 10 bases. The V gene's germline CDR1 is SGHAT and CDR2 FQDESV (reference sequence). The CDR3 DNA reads TGTGCCAGCAGCTTAGGGCGAAGAGGCAATGAGCAGTTCTTC. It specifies CASSLGRRGNEQFF.

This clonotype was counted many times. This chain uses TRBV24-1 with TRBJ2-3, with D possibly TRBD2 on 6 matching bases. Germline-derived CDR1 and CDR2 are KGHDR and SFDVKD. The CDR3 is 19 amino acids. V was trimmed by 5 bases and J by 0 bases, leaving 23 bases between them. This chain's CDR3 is CATSGVSLAETSSTDTQYF. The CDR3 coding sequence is TGTGCCACCAGTGGCGTCAGTTTAGCGGAGACCTCTAGCACAGATACGCAGTATTTT.

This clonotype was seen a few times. CDR3 loop: CASSETGYTGELFF. CDR3 nucleotides: TGTGCCAGCAGTGAAACGGGGTACACCGGGGAGCTGTTTTTT. V usage is TRBV6-1 and J usage is TRBJ2-2; perhaps TRBD2 as D (5 bases). Germline V gives CDR1 MNHNS, CDR2 SASEGT. Trimming stripped 2 bases from V and 3 bases from J, with 7 bases between. The CDR3 has 14 amino acids.

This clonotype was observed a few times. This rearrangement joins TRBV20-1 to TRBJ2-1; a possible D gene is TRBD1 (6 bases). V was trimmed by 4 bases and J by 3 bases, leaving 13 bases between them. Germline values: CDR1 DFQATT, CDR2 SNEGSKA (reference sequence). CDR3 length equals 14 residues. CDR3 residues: CSAKNRGGYNEQFF. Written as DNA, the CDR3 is TGCAGTGCTAAAAACAGAGGGGGCTACAATGAGCAGTTCTTC.

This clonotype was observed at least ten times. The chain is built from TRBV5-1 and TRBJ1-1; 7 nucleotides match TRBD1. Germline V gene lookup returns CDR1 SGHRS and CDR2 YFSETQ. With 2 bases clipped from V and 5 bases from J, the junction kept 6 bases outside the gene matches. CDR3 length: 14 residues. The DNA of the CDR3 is TGCGCCAGCAGCTTAGCGACAGGGAGGACTGAAGCTTTCTTT. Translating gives CASSLATGRTEAFF.

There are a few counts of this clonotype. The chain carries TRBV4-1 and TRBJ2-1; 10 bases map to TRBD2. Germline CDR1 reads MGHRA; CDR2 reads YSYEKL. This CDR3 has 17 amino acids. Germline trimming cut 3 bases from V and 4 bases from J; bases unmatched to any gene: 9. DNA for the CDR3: TGCGCCAGCAGCCACGGCTCTAGCGGGGGCTCGTACAATGAGCAGTTCTTC. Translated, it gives CASSHGSSGGSYNEQFF.

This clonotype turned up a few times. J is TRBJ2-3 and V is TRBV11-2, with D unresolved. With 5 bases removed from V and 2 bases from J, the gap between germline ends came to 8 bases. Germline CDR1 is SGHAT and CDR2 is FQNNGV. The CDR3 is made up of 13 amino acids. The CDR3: CASSTQHTDTQYF. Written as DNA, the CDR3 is TGTGCCAGCAGCACCCAGCACACAGATACGCAGTATTTT.

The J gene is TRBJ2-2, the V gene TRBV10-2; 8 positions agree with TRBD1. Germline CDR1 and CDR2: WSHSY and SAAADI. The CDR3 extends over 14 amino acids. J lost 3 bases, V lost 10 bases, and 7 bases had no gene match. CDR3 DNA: TGCGCCACTTCGACAGGGGTCGACACCGGGGAGCTGTTTTTT. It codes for CATSTGVDTGELFF.

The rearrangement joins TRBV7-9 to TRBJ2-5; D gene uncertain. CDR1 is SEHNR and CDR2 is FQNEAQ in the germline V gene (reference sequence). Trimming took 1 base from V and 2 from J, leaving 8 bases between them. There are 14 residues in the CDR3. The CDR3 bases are TGTGCCAGCAGCTTAGTCACACCTCAAGAGACCCAGTACTTC. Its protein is CASSLVTPQETQYF.

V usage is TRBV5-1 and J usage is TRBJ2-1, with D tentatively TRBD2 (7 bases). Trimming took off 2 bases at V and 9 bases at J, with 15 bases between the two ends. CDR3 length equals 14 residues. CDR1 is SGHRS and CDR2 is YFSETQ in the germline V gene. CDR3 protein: CASSLSGGVGEQFF. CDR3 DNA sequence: TGCGCCAGCAGCTTATCGGGGGGCGTAGGTGAGCAGTTCTTC.

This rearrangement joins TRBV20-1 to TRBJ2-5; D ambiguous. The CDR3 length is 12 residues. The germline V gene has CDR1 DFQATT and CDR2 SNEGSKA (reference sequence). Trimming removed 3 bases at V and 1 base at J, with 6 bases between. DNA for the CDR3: TGCAGTGCTAGTGACGTCCAAGAGACCCAGTACTTC. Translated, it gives CSASDVQETQYF.

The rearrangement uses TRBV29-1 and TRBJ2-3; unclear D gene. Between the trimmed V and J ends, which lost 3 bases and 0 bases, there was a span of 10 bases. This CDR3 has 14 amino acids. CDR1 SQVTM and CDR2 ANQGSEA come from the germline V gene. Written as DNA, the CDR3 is TGCAGCGTTGATGACCGTACTAGCACAGATACGCAGTATTTT. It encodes CSVDDRTSTDTQYF.

CDR3 sequence (DNA): TGTGCCAGCAGTGGAGTTACAGGGACGGGAGAGACCCAGTACTTC. Encoded protein: CASSGVTGTGETQYF. The V call is TRBV2, the J call TRBJ2-5; TRBD1 might be the D (6 bases). Germline-derived CDR1 and CDR2 are SNHLY and FYNNEI. This CDR3 is built from 15 residues. V was trimmed by 4 bases and J by 4 bases, leaving 16 bases between them.

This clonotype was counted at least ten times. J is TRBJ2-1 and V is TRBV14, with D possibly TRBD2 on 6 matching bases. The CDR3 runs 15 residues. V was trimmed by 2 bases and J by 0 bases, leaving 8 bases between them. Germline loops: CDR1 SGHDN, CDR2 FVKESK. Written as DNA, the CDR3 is TGTGCCAGCAGCCAACGGGGGAGCTCCTACAATGAGCAGTTCTTC. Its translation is CASSQRGSSYNEQFF.

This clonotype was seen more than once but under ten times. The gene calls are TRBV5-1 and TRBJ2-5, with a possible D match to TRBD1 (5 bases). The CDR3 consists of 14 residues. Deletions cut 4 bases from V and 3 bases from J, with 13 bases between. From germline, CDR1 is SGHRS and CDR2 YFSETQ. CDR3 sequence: CASSPGAYKETQYF. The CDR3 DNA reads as TGCGCCAGCAGCCCTGGGGCGTATAAAGAGACCCAGTACTTC.

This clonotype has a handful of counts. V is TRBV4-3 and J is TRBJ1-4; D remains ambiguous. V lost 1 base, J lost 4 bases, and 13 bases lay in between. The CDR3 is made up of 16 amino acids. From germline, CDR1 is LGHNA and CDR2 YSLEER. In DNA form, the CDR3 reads TGCGCCAGCAGCCAAGCTTCTGCAGGACTTAATGAAAAACTGTTTTTT. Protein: CASSQASAGLNEKLFF.

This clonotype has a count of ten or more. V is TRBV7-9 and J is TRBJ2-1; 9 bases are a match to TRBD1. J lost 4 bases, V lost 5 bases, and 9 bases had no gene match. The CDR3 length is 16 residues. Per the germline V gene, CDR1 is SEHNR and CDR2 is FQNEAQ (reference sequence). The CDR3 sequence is CASSPAGTGIYNEQFF. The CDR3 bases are TGTGCCAGCAGCCCAGCCGGGACAGGGATATACAATGAGCAGTTCTTC. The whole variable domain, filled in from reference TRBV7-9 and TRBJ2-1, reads DTGVSQNPRHKITKRGQNVTFRCDPISEHNRLYWYRQTLGQGPEFLTYFQNEAQLEKSRLLSDRFSAERPKGSFSTLEIQRTEQGDSAMYLCASSPAGTGIYNEQFFGPGTRLTVL.

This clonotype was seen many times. The CDR3 DNA is TGTGCCAGCAGCTTAGCGCTACAGGGGGACGAGCAGTACTTC. Encoded protein: CASSLALQGDEQYF. This chain joins TRBV7-6 and TRBJ2-7; the match to TRBD1 covers 8 bases. The V gene end was trimmed by 0 bases and the J gene end by 5 bases; junction bases not matched to a gene: 3. This CDR3 is built from 14 residues. Looked up from germline, CDR1 is SGHVS and CDR2 is FNYEAQ. The full variable domain, completed using reference TRBV7-6 and TRBJ2-7, is GAGVSQSPRYKVTKRGQDVALRCDPISGHVSLYWYRQALGQGPEFLTYFNYEAQQDKSGLPNDRFSAERPEGSISTLTIQRTEQRDSAMYRCASSLALQGDEQYFGPGTRLTVT.